The 29 T cell receptor beta chains reported below all come from one sample, sequenced in a study of cytomegalovirus exposure and HLA in healthy donors. The PCR had 60 Vbeta and 13 Jbeta primers. Clones were sequenced by immunoSEQ multiplex PCR, and TCRdb holds only the in-frame ones, with some missing. Of about 110,000 clones detected, 75% to 85% appear once; the ten largest clones hold roughly 6.1%. The source material was PBMCs. These receptors came from a man aged 18 to 30 in good health and CMV-seronegative.

The V call is TRBV6-5, the J call TRBJ2-7, with D possibly matching TRBD1 (5 bases). Germline CDR1 MNHEY, CDR2 SVGAGI. V was trimmed by 1 base and J by 7 bases, leaving 11 bases between them. The CDR3 loop spans 13 amino acids. The CDR3 reads CASSYLGDEEQYF. The CDR3 coding sequence is TGTGCCAGCAGTTACTTAGGGGATGAGGAGCAGTACTTC.

The CDR3 DNA sequence: TGTGCCAGCAGCGAAACAGGGGGGACTAATGAAAAACTGTTTTTT. Translation: CASSETGGTNEKLFF. The gene calls are TRBV6-1 and TRBJ1-4; 8 nucleotides match TRBD1. V gave up 6 bases and J gave up 2 bases; unmatched junction bases: 5. Germline values: CDR1 MNHNS, CDR2 SASEGT. The CDR3 spans 15 residues.

The chain combines TRBV4-2 with TRBJ2-5; 7 bases map to TRBD2. Trimming took 0 bases from V and 5 from J; bases not matched to a gene: 9. The CDR3 has 16 amino acids. Germline CDR1 is LGHNA and CDR2 is YNFKEQ. CDR3 DNA sequence: TGTGCCAGCAGCCAAGATCCGCAGCTAGCGGCGGAGACCCAGTACTTC. Its translation is CASSQDPQLAAETQYF.

The chain recombines TRBV11-1 with TRBJ2-1; 9 bases are a match to TRBD2. V shed 2 bases, J shed 7 bases, and the junction held 9 bases outside the gene matches. The CDR3 covers 16 residues. Germline values: CDR1 SGHAT, CDR2 FQDESV (reference sequence). CDR3 DNA sequence: TGTGCCAGCAGCTTATTCTCTGGACTAGCGAGAAATGAGCAGTTCTTC. This translates into CASSLFSGLARNEQFF.

The table lists this clone with a few counts. The CDR3 DNA reads as TGCAGCGGAGGGACAGATCCTTATTACAATGAGCAGTTCTTC. Translation: CSGGTDPYYNEQFF. The rearrangement joins TRBV29-1 to TRBJ2-1; 7 positions agree with TRBD1. In germline, CDR1 is SQVTM, CDR2 ANQGSEA. The CDR3 runs 14 residues. V lost 7 bases to trimming and J lost 4 bases; unmatched junction nucleotides: 10.

This chain connects TRBV6-1 to TRBJ2-1; TRBD2 matches 10 bases. V was clipped by 9 bases and J by 14 bases; unmatched bases: 16. This CDR3 region has 14 residues. CDR1 is MNHNS and CDR2 is SASEGT in the germline V gene. CDR3 loop: CASLAGRASGSEFF. In nucleotides, the CDR3 is TGTGCCAGTCTTGCCGGGAGGGCTAGCGGGAGTGAGTTCTTC.

V and J are TRBV19 and TRBJ1-1, with D tentatively TRBD1 (6 bases). There are 13 residues in the CDR3. V was shortened by 5 bases and J by 10 bases, with 17 bases between the two germline ends. The germline CDR1 and CDR2 sequences are LNHDA and SQIVND (reference sequence). CDR3 nucleotides: TGTGCCAGTAGTCTTCAGACAGGAAAGGTAGCTTTCTTT. Residues: CASSLQTGKVAFF.

The chain carries TRBV11-2 and TRBJ2-3; perhaps TRBD2 as D (6 bases). The CDR3 loop spans 15 amino acids. Looked up from germline, CDR1 is SGHAT and CDR2 is FQNNGV. The V gene lost 1 base and the J gene lost 1 base, with 9 bases spanning the gap. The CDR3 region is CASSLGPGGTDTQYF. The CDR3 region has the DNA TGTGCCAGCAGCTTAGGTCCGGGAGGCACAGATACGCAGTATTTT.

CDR3 bases: TGCGCCAGCAGCCATGGTGACGGACAGGGGGAGCTGTTTTTT. Its protein is CASSHGDGQGELFF. This chain connects TRBV4-3 to TRBJ2-2, with D maybe TRBD1 (6 bases). Trimming took 3 bases from V and 8 from J, leaving 13 bases between them. In germline, CDR1 is LGHNA, CDR2 YSLEER. This CDR3 contains 14 residues.

The gene calls are TRBV19 and TRBJ1-1, with D tentatively TRBD1 (5 bases). Germline lookup yields CDR1 LNHDA and CDR2 SQIVND (reference sequence). The CDR3 consists of 13 residues. V was cut by 0 bases and J by 8 bases, with 10 bases left in between. The CDR3 DNA follows: TGTGCCAGTAGTATAGATTGGGGGGAAGAAGCTTTCTTT. It codes for CASSIDWGEEAFF.

The gene calls are TRBV10-2 and TRBJ1-1; D may be TRBD1 (5 bases). This CDR3 region has 13 residues. Per germline, CDR1 WSHSY and CDR2 SAAADI. Trimming stripped 2 bases from V and 4 bases from J, with 8 bases between. Here the CDR3 reads CASSERGTTEAFF. The DNA for the CDR3 is TGCGCCAGCAGTGAGAGGGGAACCACTGAAGCTTTCTTT.

V and J are TRBV5-1 and TRBJ2-7; 11 nucleotides line up with TRBD1. CDR1 is SGHRS and CDR2 is YFSETQ in the germline V gene. This CDR3 has 16 amino acids. V gave up 0 bases and J gave up 4 bases; unmatched junction bases: 6. CDR3 residues: CASSLVSGQGAYEQYF. CDR3 in DNA: TGCGCCAGCAGCTTGGTTTCTGGACAGGGGGCTTACGAGCAGTACTTC.

This clone was counted between two and nine times. The chain recombines TRBV25-1 with TRBJ2-4; 10 bases align to TRBD1. V shed 1 base, J shed 9 bases, and the junction held 12 bases outside the gene matches. The CDR3 runs to 17 residues. Per germline, CDR1 MGHDK and CDR2 SYGVNS. The CDR3 loop is CASSELRQGAGKFIQYF. The DNA of the CDR3 is TGTGCCAGCAGTGAATTAAGACAGGGGGCTGGAAAATTCATTCAGTACTTC.

The rearrangement joins TRBV12-5 to TRBJ1-2; D uncertain. V dropped 4 bases and J dropped 0 bases, with 12 bases sitting between them. This CDR3 comprises 15 residues. Per the germline V gene, CDR1 is LGHNT and CDR2 is FRNRAP. The CDR3 reads CASGSPGISNYGYTF. The CDR3 DNA follows: TGTGCTAGTGGTTCCCCCGGGATATCTAACTATGGCTACACCTTC.

This clone was found once. This rearrangement joins TRBV5-1 to TRBJ1-4; 9 bases align to TRBD1. The CDR3 consists of 18 residues. V lost 5 bases to trimming and J lost 3 bases; unmatched junction nucleotides: 14. CDR1 SGHRS and CDR2 YFSETQ come from the germline V gene. The CDR3 DNA reads as TGCGCCAGCAGTCTCGAGGGACAGGGCCGAGCGGCTAATGAAAAACTGTTTTTT. It yields the protein CASSLEGQGRAANEKLFF.

The chain links TRBV4-1 to TRBJ2-7; 11 bases align to TRBD1. The germline V gene has CDR1 MGHRA and CDR2 YSYEKL. This CDR3 is 16 amino acids long. The V segment lost 0 bases and the J segment 4 bases; nucleotides outside the gene matches: 5. The CDR3 bases are TGCGCCAGCAGCCAAGATCCCGGGACAGGGGGATACGAGCAGTACTTC. Translation gives CASSQDPGTGGYEQYF.

The chain is built from TRBV5-1 and TRBJ2-1; weak D call: TRBD2 (5 bases). CDR1 is SGHRS, CDR2 YFSETQ, per germline. The ends were cut back, 4 bases at V and 0 bases at J, with 35 bases in the middle. The CDR3 spans 23 residues. In nucleotides, the CDR3 is TGCGCCAGCAGCCCTCAAAAACCCTACAGCGGCATTCGACCCTCTCGCTCCTACAATGAGCAGTTCTTC. Translation: CASSPQKPYSGIRPSRSYNEQFF.

The V call is TRBV7-9, the J call TRBJ2-7, with D possibly being TRBD2 (6 bases). The CDR3 loop spans 17 amino acids. Germline lookup yields CDR1 SEHNR and CDR2 FQNEAQ (reference sequence). V lost 0 bases, J lost 2 bases, and 17 bases lay in between. The CDR3 sequence: CASSLALGTSRAYEQYF. The CDR3 DNA reads as TGTGCCAGCAGCTTAGCGCTGGGAACTAGCAGGGCCTACGAGCAGTACTTC.

The CDR3 nucleotides are TGTGCCAGCTCACCCCGGGGAGACGGGGAGCTGTTTTTT. Translated, it gives CASSPRGDGELFF. The rearrangement links TRBV18 to TRBJ2-2, with a tentative D call TRBD2 (5 bases). The CDR3 extends over 13 amino acids. Trimming removed 3 bases from V and 7 bases from J, with 9 bases in between. Germline V CDR1 and CDR2: KGHSH, LQKENI.

The CDR3 DNA reads TGTGCCAGCAGCTTAGTTCACAGCGGCGAGCAGTACTTC. Protein sequence: CASSLVHSGEQYF. The V gene is TRBV11-2, the J gene TRBJ2-7, with a tentative D call TRBD2 (5 bases). CDR1 is SGHAT, CDR2 FQNNGV, per germline. V was pared by 1 base and J by 6 bases, with 10 bases between. This CDR3 region has 13 residues. Looking up the rest from reference TRBV11-2 and TRBJ2-7 gives the full variable domain: EAGVAQSPRYKIIEKRQSVAFWCNPISGHATLYWYQQILGQGPKLLIQFQNNGVVDDSQLPKDRFSAERLKGVDSTLKIQPAKLEDSAVYLCASSLVHSGEQYFGPGTRLTVT.

This clone was seen a single time. J is TRBJ1-2 and V is TRBV14, with a possible D match to TRBD1 (6 bases). This CDR3 contains 16 residues. Trimming took off 0 bases at V and 5 bases at J, with 16 bases between the two ends. CDR1 and CDR2 (germline): SGHDN, FVKESK. In DNA form, the CDR3 reads TGTGCCAGCAGCCAAGATTCTCACAGGGCGGAGTATGGCTACACCTTC. Translating gives CASSQDSHRAEYGYTF.

CDR3 DNA: TGTGCCAGCGGGACATCACCGCAAGCGAACACCGGGGAGCTGTTTTTT. This translates into CASGTSPQANTGELFF. The chain is built from TRBV2 and TRBJ2-2, with D tentatively TRBD1 (6 bases). The CDR3 consists of 16 residues. The germline V and J ends were trimmed by 8 bases and 0 bases, with 16 bases remaining between them. CDR1 is SNHLY and CDR2 is FYNNEI in the germline V gene. Full variable domain (rest looked up from reference TRBV2 and TRBJ2-2): EPEVTQTPSHQVTQMGQEVILRCVPISNHLYFYWYRQILGQKVEFLVSFYNNEISEKSEIFDDQFSVERPDGSNFTLKIRSTKLEDSAMYFCASGTSPQANTGELFFGEGSRLTVL.

The CDR3 loop is CASSHRTGVLNTEAFF. The CDR3, as DNA: TGTGCCAGCAGTCATAGGACAGGGGTCCTGAACACTGAAGCTTTCTTT. The V call is TRBV27, the J call TRBJ1-1; 9 bases align to TRBD1. V was pared by 5 bases and J by 0 bases, with 7 bases of the junction left unmatched. The germline CDR1 and CDR2 sequences are MNHEY and SMNVEV (reference sequence). The length of the CDR3 is 16 residues.

This chain links TRBV5-4 with TRBJ2-1; 7 nucleotides align to TRBD1. This CDR3 is built from 11 residues. J gave up 13 bases and V 4 bases, and 5 bases lay outside the gene matches. Per germline, CDR1 SGHNT and CDR2 YYREEE (reference sequence). The CDR3 loop is CASSAGTAQFF. The CDR3 nucleotides read TGTGCCAGCAGCGCCGGGACAGCCCAGTTCTTC.

The chain links TRBV27 to TRBJ2-7, with TRBD1 identical over 9 bases. V shed 4 bases, J shed 6 bases, and the junction held 4 bases outside the gene matches. Germline V CDR1 and CDR2: MNHEY, SMNVEV (reference sequence). The length of the CDR3 is 13 residues. The CDR3, as DNA: TGTGCCAGCAGTTCAACAGGGGGCCCCGAGCAGTACTTC. Amino acids: CASSSTGGPEQYF.

The CDR3 is CASSPVPSSEAFF. CDR3 nucleotide sequence: TGCGCCAGCAGCCCTGTCCCGTCGAGTGAAGCTTTCTTT. This sequence joins TRBV4-1 and TRBJ1-1; D not certain. CDR3 size: 13 residues. Deletions cut 4 bases from V and 7 bases from J, with 13 bases between. Per the germline V gene, CDR1 is MGHRA and CDR2 is YSYEKL.

The chain has TRBV25-1 and TRBJ1-2; no clear D gene. Trimming removed 1 base from V and 7 bases from J, with 16 bases in between. The V gene's germline CDR1 is MGHDK and CDR2 SYGVNS. This CDR3 contains 15 residues. The CDR3 sequence is CASSEFFDPGPGYTF. The CDR3 coding sequence is TGTGCCAGCAGTGAATTTTTCGATCCGGGTCCTGGCTACACCTTC.

The rearrangement joins TRBV5-4 to TRBJ2-3, with 10 bases matching TRBD2. The germline CDR1 and CDR2 sequences are SGHNT and YYREEE (reference sequence). The CDR3 totals 17 residues. V gave up 0 bases and J gave up 3 bases; unmatched junction bases: 7. The CDR3 loop is CASSLGRASGGTDTQYF. CDR3 DNA sequence: TGTGCCAGCAGCTTGGGGAGGGCTAGCGGGGGAACAGATACGCAGTATTTT.

The chain employs TRBV5-1 and TRBJ2-3; 11 bases match TRBD1. Germline values: CDR1 SGHRS, CDR2 YFSETQ. There are 15 residues in the CDR3. The V and J ends lost 0 bases and 4 bases, in that order; junction bases with no gene match: 1. CDR3 DNA sequence: TGCGCCAGCAGCTTGGGGGGACAGGGGGCAGATACGCAGTATTTT. This gives the protein CASSLGGQGADTQYF.